A single sample gave rise to the 2 T cell receptor beta chains below, sequenced in a study of shared clonotypes between healthy human individuals. Sequencing used immunoSEQ multiplex PCR; TCRdb keeps in-frame clones, though not all of them. The sample has roughly 1 million clones, 70% to 80% seen once. What was sequenced was memory CD4+ T cells from PBMCs. Regarding subset: CD45RA-negative fraction. Every receptor here comes from a man between 18 and 35 years old in good health. Some clones in this sample may be carry-over from other donors' samples.

V gene TRBV4-1 combines with J gene TRBJ2-1; 7 bases line up with TRBD2. Per the germline V gene, CDR1 is MGHRA and CDR2 is YSYEKL. CDR3 size: 16 residues. Unmatched junction bases numbered 7, after V lost 2 bases and J lost 3 bases. The DNA for the CDR3 is TGCGCCAGCAGCCAAAGAGGGAGGGAGAGCTACAATGAGCAGTTCTTC. Amino acid sequence: CASSQRGRESYNEQFF.

The rearrangement uses TRBV28 and TRBJ2-5; 10 nucleotides match TRBD1. Germline values: CDR1 MDHEN, CDR2 SYDVKM. The length of the CDR3 is 13 residues. The V and J ends lost 9 bases and 5 bases, in that order; junction bases with no gene match: 6. CDR3 region: CASRDRGSETQYF. In DNA, the CDR3 is TGTGCCAGTAGGGACAGGGGAAGCGAGACCCAGTACTTC.